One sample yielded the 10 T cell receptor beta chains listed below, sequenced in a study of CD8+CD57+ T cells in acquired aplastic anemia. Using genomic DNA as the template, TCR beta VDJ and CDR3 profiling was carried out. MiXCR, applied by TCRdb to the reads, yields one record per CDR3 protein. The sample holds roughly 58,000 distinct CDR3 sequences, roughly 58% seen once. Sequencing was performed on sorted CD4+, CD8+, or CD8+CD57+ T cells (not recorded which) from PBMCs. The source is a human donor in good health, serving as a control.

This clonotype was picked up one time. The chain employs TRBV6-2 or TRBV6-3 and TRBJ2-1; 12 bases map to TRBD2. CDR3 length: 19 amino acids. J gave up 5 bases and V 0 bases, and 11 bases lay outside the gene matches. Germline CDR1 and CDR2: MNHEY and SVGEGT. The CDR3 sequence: CASSYSRGWTSGKNNEQFF. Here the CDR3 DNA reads TGTGCCAGCAGTTACTCGAGGGGCTGGACTAGCGGGAAGAACAATGAGCAGTTCTTC.

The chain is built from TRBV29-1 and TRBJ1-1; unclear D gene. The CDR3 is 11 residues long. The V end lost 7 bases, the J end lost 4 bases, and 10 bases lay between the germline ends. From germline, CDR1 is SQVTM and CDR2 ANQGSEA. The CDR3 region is CSASGSTEAFF. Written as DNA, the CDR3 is TGCAGCGCCTCCGGGAGCACTGAAGCTTTCTTT. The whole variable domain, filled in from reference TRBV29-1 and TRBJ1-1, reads SAVISQKPSRDICQRGTSLTIQCQVDSQVTMMFWYRQQPGQSLTLIATANQGSEATYESGFVIDKFPISRPNLTFSTLTVSNMSPEDSSIYLCSASGSTEAFFGQGTRLTVV.

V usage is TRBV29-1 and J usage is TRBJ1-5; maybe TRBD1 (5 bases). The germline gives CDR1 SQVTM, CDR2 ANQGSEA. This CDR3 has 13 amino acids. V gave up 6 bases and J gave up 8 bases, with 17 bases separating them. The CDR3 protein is CSVARGSGEPQHF. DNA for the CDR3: TGCAGCGTCGCGAGGGGATCGGGTGAGCCCCAGCATTTT. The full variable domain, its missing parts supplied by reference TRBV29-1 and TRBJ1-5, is SAVISQKPSRDICQRGTSLTIQCQVDSQVTMMFWYRQQPGQSLTLIATANQGSEATYESGFVIDKFPISRPNLTFSTLTVSNMSPEDSSIYLCSVARGSGEPQHFGDGTRLSIL.

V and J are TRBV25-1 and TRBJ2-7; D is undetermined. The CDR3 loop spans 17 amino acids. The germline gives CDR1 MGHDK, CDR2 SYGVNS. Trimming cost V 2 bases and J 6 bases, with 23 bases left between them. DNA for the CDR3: TGTGCCAGCAGTGAACAGGTCTGGGGTAGAGATACGCTCGAGCAGTACTTC. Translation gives CASSEQVWGRDTLEQYF.

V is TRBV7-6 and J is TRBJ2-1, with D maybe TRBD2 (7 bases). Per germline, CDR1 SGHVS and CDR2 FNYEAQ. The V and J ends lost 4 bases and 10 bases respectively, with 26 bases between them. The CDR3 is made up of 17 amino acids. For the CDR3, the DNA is TGTGCCAGCAGCTCGGCCGGAGGGGGAGCGGGACCCGGGGAGCAGTTCTTC. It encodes CASSSAGGGAGPGEQFF. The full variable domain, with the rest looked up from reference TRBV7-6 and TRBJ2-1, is GAGVSQSPRYKVTKRGQDVALRCDPISGHVSLYWYRQALGQGPEFLTYFNYEAQQDKSGLPNDRFSAERPEGSISTLTIQRTEQRDSAMYRCASSSAGGGAGPGEQFFGPGTRLTVL.

CDR3 bases: TGTGCCATCAGTACAGACGGACAGGGGAGACAGCCCCAGCATTTT. Translation: CAISTDGQGRQPQHF. This chain connects TRBV10-3 to TRBJ1-5; 9 bases are a match to TRBD1. J lost 7 bases, V lost 5 bases, and 9 bases had no gene match. In germline, CDR1 is ENHRY, CDR2 SYGVKD. CDR3 size: 15 residues.

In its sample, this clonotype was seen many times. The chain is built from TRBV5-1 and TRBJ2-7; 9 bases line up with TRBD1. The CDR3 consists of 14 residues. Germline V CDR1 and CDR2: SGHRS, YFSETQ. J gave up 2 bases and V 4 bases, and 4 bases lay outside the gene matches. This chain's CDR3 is CASSTGTGPYEQYF. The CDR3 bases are TGCGCCAGCAGCACCGGGACAGGGCCCTACGAGCAGTACTTC.

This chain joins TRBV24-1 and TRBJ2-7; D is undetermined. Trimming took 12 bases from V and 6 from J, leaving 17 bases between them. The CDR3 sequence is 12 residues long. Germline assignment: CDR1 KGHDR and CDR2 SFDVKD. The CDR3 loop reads CAPLGRAGEQYF. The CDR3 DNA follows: TGTGCCCCCCTTGGTAGGGCTGGCGAGCAGTACTTC.

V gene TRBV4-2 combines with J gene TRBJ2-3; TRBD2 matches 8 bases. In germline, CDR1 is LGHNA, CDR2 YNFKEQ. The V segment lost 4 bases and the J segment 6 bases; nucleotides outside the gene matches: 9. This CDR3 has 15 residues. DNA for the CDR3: TGTGCCAGCAGCCCGGGACTAGTCGGGACGGATACGCAGTATTTT. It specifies CASSPGLVGTDTQYF.

CDR3: CASSIKLSDTQYF. The DNA for the CDR3 is TGTGCCAGTAGTATAAAACTGTCAGATACGCAGTATTTT. The gene calls are TRBV19 and TRBJ2-3; D is ambiguous. V lost 2 bases to trimming and J lost 4 bases, with 7 bases between them. The CDR3 loop spans 13 amino acids. The germline gives CDR1 LNHDA, CDR2 SQIVND (reference sequence).